This TCR beta chain came from a study of identical twins. The CDR3 length is 14 residues. CDR1 is SQVTM and CDR2 is ANQGSEA in the germline V gene. The V and J ends lost 2 bases and 4 bases respectively, with 12 bases between them. TCRdb re-analysed the 5' RACE reads in MiXCR, keeping a single row per CDR3 protein. The sample holds around 550,000 distinct CDR3 sequences, roughly 15% seen once. The sample was also reused in another study, on yellow fever vaccine responses in identical twins.

This sequence joins TRBV29-1 and TRBJ2-1; D gene ambiguous. The sequencing sample was made of CD4+ T cells sorted from blood. The TCR comes from a woman younger than 30 in good health. CDR3 in DNA: TGCAGCGTTGAAATTCCTACGAGATACAATGAGCAGTTCTTC. Protein: CSVEIPTRYNEQFF.